This record looks at one T cell receptor beta chain sequence and its context. V gave up 4 bases and J gave up 4 bases; unmatched junction bases: 7. The CDR3 runs 15 residues. Germline loops: CDR1 KGHDR, CDR2 SFDVKD. The sample originates from a study of CD8+CD57+ T cells in acquired aplastic anemia. Whole-study context: Sorted CD4+ and CD8+ cells yielded DNA averaging around 3 ug.

The use of genomic DNA as template underpinned the TCR beta VDJ and CDR3 profiling. MiXCR was run by TCRdb on the reads, yielding one entry per CDR3 protein. The table includes roughly 63,000 distinct CDR3 sequences, almost 55% detected once. The TCR sequence derives from a human donor in good health, serving as a control. The J gene is TRBJ2-5, the V gene TRBV24-1, with 8 positions matching TRBD1. Sequenced sample: sorted CD4+, CD8+, or CD8+CD57+ T cells (not recorded which) from PBMCs. CDR3: CATSDRGQGRETQYF. Here the CDR3 DNA reads TGTGCCACCAGTGACCGCGGACAGGGACGAGAGACCCAGTACTTC.